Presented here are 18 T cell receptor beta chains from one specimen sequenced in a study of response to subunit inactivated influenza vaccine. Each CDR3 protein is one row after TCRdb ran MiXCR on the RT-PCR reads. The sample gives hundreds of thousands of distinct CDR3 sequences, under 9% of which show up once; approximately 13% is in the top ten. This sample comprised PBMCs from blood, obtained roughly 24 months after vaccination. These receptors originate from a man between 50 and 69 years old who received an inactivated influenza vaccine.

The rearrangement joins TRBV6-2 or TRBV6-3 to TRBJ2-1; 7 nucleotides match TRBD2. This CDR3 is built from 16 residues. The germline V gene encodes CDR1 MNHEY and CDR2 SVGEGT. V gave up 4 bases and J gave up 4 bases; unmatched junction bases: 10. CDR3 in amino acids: CASSSRGAGNYNEQFF. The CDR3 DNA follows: TGTGCCAGCAGTTCCCGTGGAGCGGGGAATTACAATGAGCAGTTCTTC.

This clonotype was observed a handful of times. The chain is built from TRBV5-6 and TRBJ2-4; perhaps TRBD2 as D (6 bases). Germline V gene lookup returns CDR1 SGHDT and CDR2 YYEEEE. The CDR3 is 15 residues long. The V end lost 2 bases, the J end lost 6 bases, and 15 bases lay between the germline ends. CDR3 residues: CASSLFRRDGNIQYF. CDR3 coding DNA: TGTGCCAGCAGCTTATTTCGGAGGGATGGAAACATTCAGTACTTC.

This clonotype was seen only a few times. CDR3 region: CASSEIWGGTDTQYF. Here the CDR3 DNA reads TGTGCCAGCAGTGAGATATGGGGAGGAACAGATACGCAGTATTTT. The V call is TRBV2, the J call TRBJ2-3, with D perhaps TRBD2 (6 bases). Germline lookup yields CDR1 SNHLY and CDR2 FYNNEI. The CDR3 length is 15 residues. V gave up 3 bases and J gave up 3 bases, with 13 bases separating them.

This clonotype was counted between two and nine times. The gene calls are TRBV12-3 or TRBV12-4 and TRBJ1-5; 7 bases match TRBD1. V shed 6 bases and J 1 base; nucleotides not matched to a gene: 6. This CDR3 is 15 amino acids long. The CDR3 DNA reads TGTGCCAGCAGGCAGGGGGAAGTGAGCAATCAGCCCCAGCATTTT. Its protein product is CASRQGEVSNQPQHF.

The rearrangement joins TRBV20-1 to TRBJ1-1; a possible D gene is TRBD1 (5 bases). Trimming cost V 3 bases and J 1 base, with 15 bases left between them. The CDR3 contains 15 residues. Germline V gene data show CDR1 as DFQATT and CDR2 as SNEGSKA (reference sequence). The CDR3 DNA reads TGCAGTGCTAGGCCCCGGGGCAAATCGAACACTGAAGCTTTCTTT. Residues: CSARPRGKSNTEAFF.

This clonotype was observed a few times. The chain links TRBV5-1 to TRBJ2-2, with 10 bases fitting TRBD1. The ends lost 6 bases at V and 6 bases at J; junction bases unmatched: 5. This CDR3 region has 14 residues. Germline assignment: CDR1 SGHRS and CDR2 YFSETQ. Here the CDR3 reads CASKETGGSGELFF. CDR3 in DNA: TGCGCCAGCAAGGAGACAGGGGGCTCCGGGGAGCTGTTTTTT.

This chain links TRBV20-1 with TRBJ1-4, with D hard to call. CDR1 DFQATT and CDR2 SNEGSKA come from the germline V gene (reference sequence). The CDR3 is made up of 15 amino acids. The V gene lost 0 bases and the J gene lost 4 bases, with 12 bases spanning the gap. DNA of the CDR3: TGCAGTGCTAGAGATTCCAGGTCGGATAATGAAAAACTGTTTTTT. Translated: CSARDSRSDNEKLFF.

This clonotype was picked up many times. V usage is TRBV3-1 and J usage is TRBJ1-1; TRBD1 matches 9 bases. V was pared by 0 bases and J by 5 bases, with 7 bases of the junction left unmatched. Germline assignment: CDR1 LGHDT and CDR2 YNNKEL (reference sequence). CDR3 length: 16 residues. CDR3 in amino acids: CASSQDLGQGWTEAFF. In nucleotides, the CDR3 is TGTGCCAGCAGCCAAGATTTGGGACAGGGTTGGACTGAAGCTTTCTTT.

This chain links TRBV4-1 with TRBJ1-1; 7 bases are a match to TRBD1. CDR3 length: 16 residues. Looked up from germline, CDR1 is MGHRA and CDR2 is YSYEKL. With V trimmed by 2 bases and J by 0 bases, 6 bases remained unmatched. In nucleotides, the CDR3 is TGCGCCAGCAGCCAAAAGGAGGGGGCGATGAACACTGAAGCTTTCTTT. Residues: CASSQKEGAMNTEAFF.

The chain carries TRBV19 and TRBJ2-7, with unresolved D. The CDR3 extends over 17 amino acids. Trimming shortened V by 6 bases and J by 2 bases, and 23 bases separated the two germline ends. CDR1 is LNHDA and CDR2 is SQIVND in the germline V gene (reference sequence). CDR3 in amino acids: CASSRPLPRKAPYEQYF. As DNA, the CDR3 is TGTGCCAGTAGCCGCCCCCTTCCTAGGAAAGCGCCCTACGAGCAGTACTTC.

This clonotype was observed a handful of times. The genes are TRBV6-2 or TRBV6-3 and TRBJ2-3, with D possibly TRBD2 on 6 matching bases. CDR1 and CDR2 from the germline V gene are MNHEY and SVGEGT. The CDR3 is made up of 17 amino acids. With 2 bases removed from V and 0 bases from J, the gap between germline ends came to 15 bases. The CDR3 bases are TGTGCCAGCAGTTACGAGCTAGCGACCGGGAGCACAGATACGCAGTATTTT. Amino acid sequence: CASSYELATGSTDTQYF.

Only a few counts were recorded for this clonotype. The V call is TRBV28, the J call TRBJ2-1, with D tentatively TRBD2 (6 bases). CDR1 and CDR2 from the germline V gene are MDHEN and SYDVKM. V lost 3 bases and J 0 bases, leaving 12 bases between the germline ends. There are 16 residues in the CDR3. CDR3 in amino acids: CASSFLRGGSYNEQFF. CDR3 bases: TGTGCCAGCAGTTTCCTGCGGGGCGGCTCCTACAATGAGCAGTTCTTC.

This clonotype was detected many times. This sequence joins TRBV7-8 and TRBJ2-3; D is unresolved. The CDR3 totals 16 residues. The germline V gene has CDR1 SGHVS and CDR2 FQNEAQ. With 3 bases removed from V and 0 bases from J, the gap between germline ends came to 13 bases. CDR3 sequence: CASSFIQFTSTDTQYF. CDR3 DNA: TGTGCCAGCAGCTTCATACAGTTTACAAGCACAGATACGCAGTATTTT.

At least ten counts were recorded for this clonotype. The CDR3 sequence: CATSRDKGNNQPQHF. DNA of the CDR3: TGTGCCACCAGCAGAGATAAGGGGAACAATCAGCCCCAGCATTTT. The rearrangement links TRBV15 to TRBJ1-5; a weak D match, TRBD1 (5 bases). Germline loops: CDR1 LNHNV, CDR2 YYDKDF (reference sequence). V was shortened by 0 bases and J by 3 bases, with 9 bases between the two germline ends. This CDR3 contains 15 residues.

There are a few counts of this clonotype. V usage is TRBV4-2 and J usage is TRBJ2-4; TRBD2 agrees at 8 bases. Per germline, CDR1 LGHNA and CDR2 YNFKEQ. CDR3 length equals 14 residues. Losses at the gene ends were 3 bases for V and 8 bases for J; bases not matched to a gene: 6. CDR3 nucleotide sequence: TGTGCCAGCAGCCACATGACTAGCGCGGACATTCAGTACTTC. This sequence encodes CASSHMTSADIQYF.

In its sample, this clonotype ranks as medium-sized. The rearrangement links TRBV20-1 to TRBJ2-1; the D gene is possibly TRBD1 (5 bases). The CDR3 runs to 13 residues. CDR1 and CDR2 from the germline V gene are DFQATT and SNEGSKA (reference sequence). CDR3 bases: TGCAGCGTCGAAATCGGACATGCAAATGAGCAGTTCTTC. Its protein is CSVEIGHANEQFF.

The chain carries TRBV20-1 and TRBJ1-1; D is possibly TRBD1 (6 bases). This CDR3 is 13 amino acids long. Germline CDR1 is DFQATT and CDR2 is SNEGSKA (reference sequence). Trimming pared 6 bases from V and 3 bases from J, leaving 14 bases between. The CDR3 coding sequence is TGCAGTGCAAACAGGGATGGGGACACTGAAGCTTTCTTT. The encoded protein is CSANRDGDTEAFF.

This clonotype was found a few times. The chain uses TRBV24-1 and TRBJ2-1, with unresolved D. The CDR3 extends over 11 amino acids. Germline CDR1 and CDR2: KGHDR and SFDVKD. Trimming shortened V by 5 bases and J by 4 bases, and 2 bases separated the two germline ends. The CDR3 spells CATSGYNEQFF. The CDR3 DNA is TGTGCCACCAGTGGGTACAATGAGCAGTTCTTC.